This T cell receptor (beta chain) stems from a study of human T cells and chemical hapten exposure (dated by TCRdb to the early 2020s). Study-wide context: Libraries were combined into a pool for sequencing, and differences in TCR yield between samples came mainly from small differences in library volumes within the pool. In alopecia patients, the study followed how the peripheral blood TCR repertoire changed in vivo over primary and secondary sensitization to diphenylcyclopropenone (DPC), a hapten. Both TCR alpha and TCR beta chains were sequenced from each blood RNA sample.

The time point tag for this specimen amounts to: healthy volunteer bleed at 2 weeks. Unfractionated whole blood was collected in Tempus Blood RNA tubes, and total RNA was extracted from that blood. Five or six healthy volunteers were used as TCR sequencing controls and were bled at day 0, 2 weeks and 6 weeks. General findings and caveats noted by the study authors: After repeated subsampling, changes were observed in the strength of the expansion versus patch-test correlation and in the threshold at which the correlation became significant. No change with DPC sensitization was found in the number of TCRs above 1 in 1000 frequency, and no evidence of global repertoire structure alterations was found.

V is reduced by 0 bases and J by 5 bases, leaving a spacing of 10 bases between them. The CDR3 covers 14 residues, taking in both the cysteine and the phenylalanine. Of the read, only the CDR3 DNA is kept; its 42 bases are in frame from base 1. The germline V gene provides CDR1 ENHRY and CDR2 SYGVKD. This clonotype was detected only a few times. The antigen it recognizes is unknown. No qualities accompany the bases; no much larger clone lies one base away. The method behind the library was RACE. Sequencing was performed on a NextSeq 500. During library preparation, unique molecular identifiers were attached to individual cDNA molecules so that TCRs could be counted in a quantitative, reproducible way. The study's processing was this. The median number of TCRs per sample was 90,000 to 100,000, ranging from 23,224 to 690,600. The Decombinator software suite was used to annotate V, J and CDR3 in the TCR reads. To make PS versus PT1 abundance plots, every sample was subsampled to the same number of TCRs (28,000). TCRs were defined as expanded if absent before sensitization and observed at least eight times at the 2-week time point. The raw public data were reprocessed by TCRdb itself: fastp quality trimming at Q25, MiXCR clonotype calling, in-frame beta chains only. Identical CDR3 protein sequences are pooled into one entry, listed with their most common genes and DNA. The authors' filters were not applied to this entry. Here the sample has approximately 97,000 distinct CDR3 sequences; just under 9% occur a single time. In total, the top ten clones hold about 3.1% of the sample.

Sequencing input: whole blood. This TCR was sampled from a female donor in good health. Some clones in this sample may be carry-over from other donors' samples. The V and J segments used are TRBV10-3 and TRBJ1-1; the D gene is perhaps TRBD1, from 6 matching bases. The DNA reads TGTGCCATCAGTGAGTCCCAGGGGAAAACTGAAGCTTTCTTT. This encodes CAISESQGKTEAFF.